Listed below are T cell receptor beta chains from one sample, sequenced in a study of regulatory T cells in long-lasting Graves disease. TCRdb called the multiplex PCR reads again in MiXCR, with one record for every CDR3 protein. The sample contains 550,000 or so distinct CDR3 sequences, 9.5% to 15% of which appear only once. The sample also formed part of further work on T cells in Graves' hyperthyroidism and ophthalmopathy.

Here the sequenced sample was peripheral blood mononuclear cells (PBMCs), taken at new diagnosis, from a patient treated with antithyroid drugs. These TCRs come from a woman in her thirties with Graves disease. Both conserved end residues are part of each CDR3. A D gene is named only where the DNA matches it firmly. Size values are once, few and many counts, or a class for expanded clones, and some rows have none.

abundance: many
v_gene: TRBV20-1
d_gene: TRBD2
j_gene: TRBJ2-5
CDR3aa: CSARGRTSGIPLETQYF
CDR3nt: TGCAGTGCTAGGGGTCGGACTAGCGGGATTCCCTTGGAGACCCAGTACTTC

abundance: many
v_gene: TRBV5-1
d_gene: -
j_gene: TRBJ2-2
CDR3aa: CASSPASVGSAGELFF
CDR3nt: TGCGCCAGCAGCCCGGCTAGCGTAGGGTCCGCCGGGGAGCTGTTTTTT

abundance: few
v_gene: TRBV5-1
d_gene: -
j_gene: TRBJ2-5
CDR3aa: CASSLAQQETQYF
CDR3nt: TGCGCCAGCAGCTTGGCTCAGCAAGAGACCCAGTACTTC

abundance: -
v_gene: TRBV6-5
d_gene: -
j_gene: TRBJ2-2
CDR3aa: CASSYSHGGDTGELFF
CDR3nt: TGTGCCAGCAGTTACTCACATGGGGGCGACACCGGGGAGCTGTTTTTT

abundance: few
v_gene: TRBV7-9
d_gene: TRBD1
j_gene: TRBJ1-1
CDR3aa: CASSPWTGGGLLAREAFF
CDR3nt: TGTGCCAGCAGCCCCTGGACAGGGGGAGGTTTGCTTGCTAGAGAAGCTTTCTTT

abundance: many
v_gene: TRBV7-9
d_gene: -
j_gene: TRBJ2-5
CDR3aa: CASSLEPGETQYF
CDR3nt: TGTGCCAGCAGCTTAGAACCTGGGGAGACCCAGTACTTC

abundance: few
v_gene: TRBV7-9
d_gene: TRBD1
j_gene: TRBJ2-7
CDR3aa: CASSSYLGQGTAYEQYF
CDR3nt: TGTGCCAGCAGCTCTTACCTGGGGCAGGGGACAGCCTACGAGCAGTACTTC

abundance: many
v_gene: TRBV7-2
d_gene: -
j_gene: TRBJ1-2
CDR3aa: CASSPRGGESNYGYTF
CDR3nt: TGTGCCAGCAGTCCCCGGGGGGGGGAGTCTAACTATGGCTACACCTTC

abundance: -
v_gene: TRBV9
d_gene: TRBD2
j_gene: TRBJ2-1
CDR3aa: CASSDSGVSNEQFF
CDR3nt: TGTGCCAGCAGCGATAGCGGGGTTAGCAATGAGCAGTTCTTC

abundance: -
v_gene: TRBV7-2
d_gene: -
j_gene: TRBJ1-3
CDR3aa: CASSLSVMGGNTIYF
CDR3nt: TGTGCCAGCAGCTTAAGTGTAATGGGAGGAAACACCATATATTTT

abundance: -
v_gene: TRBV7-2
d_gene: -
j_gene: TRBJ1-1
CDR3aa: CASSRRTSEAFF
CDR3nt: TGTGCCAGCAGCCGACGGACATCCGAAGCTTTCTTT

abundance: many
v_gene: TRBV9
d_gene: -
j_gene: TRBJ2-2
CDR3aa: CASSVTSTGELFF
CDR3nt: TGTGCCAGCAGCGTAACCTCGACCGGGGAGCTGTTTTTT

abundance: few
v_gene: TRBV20-1
d_gene: -
j_gene: TRBJ2-5
CDR3aa: CSARLSGVETQYF
CDR3nt: TGCAGTGCTAGACTTTCGGGAGTGGAGACCCAGTACTTC

abundance: many
v_gene: TRBV12-3/TRBV12-4
d_gene: -
j_gene: TRBJ1-1
CDR3aa: CASSFDQGKGDTEAFF
CDR3nt: TGTGCCAGCAGTTTTGACCAGGGCAAAGGTGACACTGAAGCTTTCTTT

abundance: many
v_gene: TRBV5-6
d_gene: TRBD1
j_gene: TRBJ2-7
CDR3aa: CASSLARDRTYEQYF
CDR3nt: TGTGCCAGCAGCTTGGCCCGGGACAGAACCTACGAGCAGTACTTC

abundance: few
v_gene: TRBV5-1
d_gene: -
j_gene: TRBJ1-2
CDR3aa: CASSLVQINYGYTF
CDR3nt: TGCGCCAGCAGCTTGGTCCAGATCAACTATGGCTACACCTTC

abundance: -
v_gene: TRBV7-9
d_gene: TRBD1
j_gene: TRBJ1-3
CDR3aa: CASSLDREIDRF
CDR3nt: TGTGCCAGCAGCCTCGACAGGGAGATCGATCGATTT

abundance: many
v_gene: TRBV11-2
d_gene: -
j_gene: TRBJ2-7
CDR3aa: CASSYTEGVGEQYF
CDR3nt: TGTGCCAGCAGCTATACGGAGGGAGTCGGCGAGCAGTACTTC

abundance: many
v_gene: TRBV10-2
d_gene: TRBD1
j_gene: TRBJ1-1
CDR3aa: CASRGLGQVETEAFF
CDR3nt: TGCGCCAGCAGGGGACTAGGACAGGTCGAGACTGAAGCTTTCTTT

abundance: -
v_gene: TRBV24-1
d_gene: TRBD2
j_gene: TRBJ2-3
CDR3aa: CATSDTTSGITDTQYF
CDR3nt: TGTGCCACCAGTGATACGACTAGCGGAATCACAGATACGCAGTATTTT

abundance: many
v_gene: TRBV7-3
d_gene: TRBD2
j_gene: TRBJ2-1
CDR3aa: CASSLVGTSGYNEQFF
CDR3nt: TGTGCCAGCAGCTTGGTGGGGACTAGCGGTTACAATGAGCAGTTCTTC

abundance: few
v_gene: TRBV5-6
d_gene: TRBD1
j_gene: TRBJ1-1
CDR3aa: CASSWTGGSEAFF
CDR3nt: TGTGCCAGCAGCTGGACAGGGGGCTCTGAAGCTTTCTTT

abundance: -
v_gene: TRBV25-1
d_gene: -
j_gene: TRBJ1-4
CDR3aa: CAGSEGGSPAGKLFF
CDR3nt: TGTGCCGGCAGTGAAGGAGGCTCCCCGGCTGGAAAACTGTTTTTT

abundance: many
v_gene: TRBV2
d_gene: -
j_gene: TRBJ2-3
CDR3aa: CASSEQAGGTTDTQYF
CDR3nt: TGTGCCAGCAGTGAACAAGCGGGCGGCACCACAGATACGCAGTATTTT

abundance: -
v_gene: TRBV25-1
d_gene: TRBD2
j_gene: TRBJ2-3
CDR3aa: CASSAYLAGGAPDTQYF
CDR3nt: TGTGCCAGCAGTGCATATCTAGCGGGAGGGGCCCCAGATACGCAGTATTTT

abundance: many
v_gene: TRBV2
d_gene: TRBD1
j_gene: TRBJ2-7
CDR3aa: CASRSTGTSYEQYF
CDR3nt: TGTGCCAGCAGATCGACAGGGACCTCCTACGAGCAGTACTTC

abundance: many
v_gene: TRBV27
d_gene: -
j_gene: TRBJ1-5
CDR3aa: CATIETGGGWEPQHF
CDR3nt: TGTGCCACCATTGAGACGGGGGGAGGATGGGAGCCCCAGCATTTT

abundance: few
v_gene: TRBV29-1
d_gene: -
j_gene: TRBJ1-1
CDR3aa: CSVGGTVKAEAFF
CDR3nt: TGCAGCGTCGGGGGGACCGTGAAGGCTGAAGCTTTCTTT

abundance: many
v_gene: TRBV20-1
d_gene: TRBD2
j_gene: TRBJ2-2
CDR3aa: CSVPGTSGTGELFF
CDR3nt: TGCAGTGTCCCCGGGACTAGCGGGACCGGGGAGCTGTTTTTT

abundance: many
v_gene: TRBV5-1
d_gene: TRBD1
j_gene: TRBJ1-1
CDR3aa: CASSELQGDTEAFF
CDR3nt: TGCGCCAGCAGCGAATTACAGGGGGACACTGAAGCTTTCTTT

abundance: many
v_gene: TRBV6-1
d_gene: TRBD2
j_gene: TRBJ2-2
CDR3aa: CASNYGGAGELFF
CDR3nt: TGTGCCAGCAACTACGGGGGGGCCGGGGAGCTGTTTTTT

abundance: -
v_gene: TRBV5-1
d_gene: -
j_gene: TRBJ2-1
CDR3aa: CASSLDGGLLVNEQFF
CDR3nt: TGCGCCAGCAGCTTGGATGGGGGGCTGTTGGTCAATGAGCAGTTCTTC

abundance: many
v_gene: TRBV3-1
d_gene: -
j_gene: TRBJ1-1
CDR3aa: CASRRGQRDTEAFF
CDR3nt: TGTGCCAGCAGACGTGGACAGCGCGACACTGAAGCTTTCTTT

abundance: -
v_gene: TRBV20-1
d_gene: -
j_gene: TRBJ1-5
CDR3aa: CSARTSHSNQPQHF
CDR3nt: TGCAGTGCTAGAACGAGCCATAGCAATCAGCCCCAGCATTTT

abundance: many
v_gene: TRBV11-2
d_gene: -
j_gene: TRBJ2-5
CDR3aa: CASSRQGGETQYF
CDR3nt: TGTGCCAGCAGCCGTCAGGGGGGAGAGACCCAGTACTTC

abundance: many
v_gene: TRBV7-2
d_gene: TRBD2
j_gene: TRBJ2-2
CDR3aa: CASSSTWGGIITGELFF
CDR3nt: TGTGCCAGCAGCTCAACGTGGGGGGGAATCATCACCGGGGAGCTGTTTTTT

abundance: -
v_gene: TRBV30
d_gene: TRBD2
j_gene: TRBJ2-2
CDR3aa: CAWRGSPFSGTSGNTGELFF
CDR3nt: TGTGCCTGGAGGGGGAGCCCCTTCTCCGGGACTAGCGGGAACACCGGGGAGCTGTTTTTT

abundance: many
v_gene: TRBV6-2/TRBV6-3
d_gene: TRBD2
j_gene: TRBJ2-7
CDR3aa: CASSVTSPESPYEQYF
CDR3nt: TGTGCCAGCAGTGTGACTAGCCCCGAGAGTCCCTACGAGCAGTACTTC

abundance: many
v_gene: TRBV13
d_gene: -
j_gene: TRBJ2-7
CDR3aa: CASSLDRFSYEQYF
CDR3nt: TGTGCCAGCAGCTTAGACAGGTTCTCCTACGAGCAGTACTTC

abundance: many
v_gene: TRBV29-1
d_gene: -
j_gene: TRBJ2-3
CDR3aa: CSVEDVGGTGTDTQYF
CDR3nt: TGCAGCGTTGAAGATGTGGGCGGGACCGGCACAGATACGCAGTATTTT

abundance: many
v_gene: TRBV6-2/TRBV6-3
d_gene: TRBD1
j_gene: TRBJ1-4
CDR3aa: CASTTQPGQGSEKLFF
CDR3nt: TGTGCCAGCACGACCCAGCCGGGACAGGGGAGCGAAAAACTGTTTTTT

abundance: many
v_gene: TRBV24-1
d_gene: TRBD2
j_gene: TRBJ2-1
CDR3aa: CATSERTSGRWREQFF
CDR3nt: TGTGCCACCAGTGAGCGGACTAGCGGGAGGTGGAGGGAGCAGTTCTTC

abundance: few
v_gene: TRBV5-1
d_gene: -
j_gene: TRBJ1-1
CDR3aa: CASSKNGAQAFF
CDR3nt: TGCGCCAGCAGCAAGAACGGAGCTCAGGCTTTCTTT

abundance: -
v_gene: TRBV30
d_gene: TRBD2
j_gene: TRBJ2-7
CDR3aa: CALGLAGAYEAEQYF
CDR3nt: TGTGCCCTCGGACTAGCGGGAGCCTACGAAGCCGAGCAGTACTTC

abundance: few
v_gene: TRBV30
d_gene: TRBD2
j_gene: TRBJ2-2
CDR3aa: CAWTPGVGASGIYGTGELFF
CDR3nt: TGTGCCTGGACGCCTGGGGTCGGCGCTAGCGGGATATATGGAACCGGGGAGCTGTTTTTT

abundance: many
v_gene: TRBV18
d_gene: -
j_gene: TRBJ1-1
CDR3aa: CASSRMNTEAFF
CDR3nt: TGTGCCAGCAGCCGAATGAACACTGAAGCTTTCTTT

abundance: many
v_gene: TRBV27
d_gene: -
j_gene: TRBJ1-1
CDR3aa: CASSGSGHRNTEAFF
CDR3nt: TGTGCCAGCAGTGGGTCGGGACATCGGAACACTGAAGCTTTCTTT

abundance: many
v_gene: TRBV2
d_gene: -
j_gene: TRBJ2-5
CDR3aa: CASSESLSYGAETQYF
CDR3nt: TGTGCCAGCAGTGAATCTCTGTCGTATGGGGCGGAGACCCAGTACTTC

abundance: many
v_gene: TRBV18
d_gene: TRBD2
j_gene: TRBJ2-3
CDR3aa: CASSLSPSGSFTDTQYF
CDR3nt: TGTGCCAGCTCACTTTCGCCTAGCGGGAGTTTCACAGATACGCAGTATTTT

abundance: few
v_gene: TRBV2
d_gene: TRBD1
j_gene: TRBJ2-7
CDR3aa: CASSFTGTGGWQYF
CDR3nt: TGTGCCAGCAGTTTCACCGGGACAGGGGGCTGGCAGTACTTC

abundance: many
v_gene: TRBV7-2
d_gene: -
j_gene: TRBJ2-2
CDR3aa: CASSYTGTLNTGELFF
CDR3nt: TGTGCCAGCAGCTATACCGGGACTCTTAACACCGGGGAGCTGTTTTTT

abundance: many
v_gene: TRBV11-2
d_gene: TRBD1
j_gene: TRBJ1-1
CDR3aa: CASSYRGADTEAFF
CDR3nt: TGTGCCAGCAGTTACAGGGGCGCGGACACTGAAGCTTTCTTT

abundance: -
v_gene: TRBV7-9
d_gene: -
j_gene: TRBJ2-3
CDR3aa: CASVLEPDTQYF
CDR3nt: TGTGCCAGCGTCCTAGAGCCCGATACGCAGTATTTT

abundance: few
v_gene: TRBV7-6
d_gene: TRBD1
j_gene: TRBJ1-5
CDR3aa: CASSSRTGPDQPQHF
CDR3nt: TGTGCCAGCAGCTCAAGGACAGGGCCAGATCAGCCCCAGCATTTT

abundance: many
v_gene: TRBV15
d_gene: TRBD2
j_gene: TRBJ2-3
CDR3aa: CATSSDRGGTDTQYF
CDR3nt: TGTGCCACCAGCAGTGATCGGGGGGGCACAGATACGCAGTATTTT

abundance: few
v_gene: TRBV7-7
d_gene: -
j_gene: TRBJ2-5
CDR3aa: CASSPVATQETQYF
CDR3nt: TGTGCTAGCAGCCCGGTGGCCACACAAGAGACCCAGTACTTC

abundance: few
v_gene: TRBV24-1
d_gene: -
j_gene: TRBJ2-3
CDR3aa: CATSDPRERPDTQYF
CDR3nt: TGTGCCACCAGTGACCCCCGGGAGAGACCAGATACGCAGTATTTT

abundance: -
v_gene: TRBV11-2
d_gene: -
j_gene: TRBJ2-1
CDR3aa: CASSTPSVLVDEQFF
CDR3nt: TGTGCCAGCAGCACCCCCTCAGTACTAGTAGACGAGCAGTTCTTC